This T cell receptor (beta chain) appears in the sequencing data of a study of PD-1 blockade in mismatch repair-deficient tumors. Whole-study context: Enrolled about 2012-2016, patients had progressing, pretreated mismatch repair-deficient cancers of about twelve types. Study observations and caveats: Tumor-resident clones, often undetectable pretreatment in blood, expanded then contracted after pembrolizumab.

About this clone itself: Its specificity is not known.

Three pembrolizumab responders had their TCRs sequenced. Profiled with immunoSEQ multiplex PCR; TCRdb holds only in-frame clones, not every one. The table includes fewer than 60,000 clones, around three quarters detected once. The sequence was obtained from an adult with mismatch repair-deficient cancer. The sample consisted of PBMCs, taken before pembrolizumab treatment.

CDR3 region: CASRMGLGATEAFF. For the CDR3, the DNA is TGTGCCAGCAGGATGGGACTAGGAGCCACTGAAGCTTTCTTT. The chain combines TRBV6-5 with TRBJ1-1, with D perhaps TRBD1 (5 bases). The CDR3 extends over 14 amino acids. Germline CDR1 and CDR2: MNHEY and SVGAGI. V lost 6 bases and J 4 bases, leaving 15 bases between the germline ends.